This entry lists 15 T cell receptor beta chains sequenced from one sample in a study of cytomegalovirus exposure and HLA in healthy donors. Vbeta (60) and Jbeta (13) primers were used in the PCR. Here immunoSEQ multiplex PCR was the method, and the copy in TCRdb shows in-frame clones only, minus some. The sample lists 150,000 to 170,000 clones; approximately 81% were seen once. Sequenced sample: PBMCs. All receptors derive from a man younger than 35 in good health and CMV-seronegative.

The J gene is TRBJ2-7, the V gene TRBV9; D is possibly TRBD1 (5 bases). The CDR3 is made up of 16 amino acids. Germline loops: CDR1 SGDLS, CDR2 YYNGEE. V lost 0 bases, J lost 2 bases, and 15 bases lay in between. The chain's CDR3 is CASSVAPSTATYEQYF. The CDR3 DNA sequence: TGTGCCAGCAGCGTAGCCCCCTCGACAGCTACCTACGAGCAGTACTTC.

This chain links TRBV7-9 with TRBJ2-2, with 8 bases lining up with TRBD1. The CDR3 covers 14 residues. The germline V gene encodes CDR1 SEHNR and CDR2 FQNEAQ (reference sequence). V dropped 4 bases and J dropped 6; count of bases not matched to a gene: 4. Here the CDR3 reads CASSSDRGSGELFF. CDR3 DNA: TGTGCCAGCAGCTCTGACAGGGGCTCCGGGGAGCTGTTTTTT.

J is TRBJ2-7 and V is TRBV15; 7 nucleotides align to TRBD1. There are 15 residues in the CDR3. CDR1 is LNHNV and CDR2 is YYDKDF in the germline V gene (reference sequence). V shed 0 bases, J shed 2 bases, and the junction held 4 bases outside the gene matches. CDR3 residues: CATSREKGQTYEQYF. The CDR3 bases are TGTGCCACCAGCAGAGAGAAGGGACAGACCTACGAGCAGTACTTC.

This clone came up a few times. V is TRBV7-2 and J is TRBJ2-7; the D gene is possibly TRBD2 (6 bases). V lost 1 base to trimming and J lost 0 bases, with 10 bases between them. This CDR3 region has 15 residues. Per germline, CDR1 SGHTA and CDR2 FQGNSA. This chain's CDR3 is CASSLGLASSYEQYF. CDR3 nucleotides: TGTGCCAGCAGCTTAGGGCTAGCGAGCTCCTACGAGCAGTACTTC.

The DNA for the CDR3 is TGTGCCAGCAACGCGCCGGGACAGGGATACGAGCAGTACTTC. It translates to CASNAPGQGYEQYF. This rearrangement joins TRBV28 to TRBJ2-7, with 9 bases that match TRBD1. CDR1 and CDR2 from the germline V gene are MDHEN and SYDVKM. The CDR3 loop spans 14 amino acids. Trimming at V came to 7 bases and at J to 4 bases, leaving 8 bases not matched to a gene.

V usage is TRBV4-1 and J usage is TRBJ1-2, with a possible D match to TRBD1 (5 bases). Germline values: CDR1 MGHRA, CDR2 YSYEKL. The CDR3 is 16 amino acids. Trimming removed 0 bases from V and 4 bases from J, with 15 bases in between. CDR3 protein: CASSQDGAGKVYGYTF. The CDR3 DNA is TGCGCCAGCAGCCAAGATGGGGCAGGGAAGGTCTATGGCTACACCTTC.

This chain links TRBV7-9 with TRBJ1-6; D remains unclear. The V gene lost 3 bases and the J gene lost 10 bases, with 7 bases spanning the gap. The V gene's germline CDR1 is SEHNR and CDR2 FQNEAQ (reference sequence). The CDR3 extends over 12 amino acids. The DNA for the CDR3 is TGTGCCAGCAGCTTGGAGGAATCACCCCTCCACTTT. Residues: CASSLEESPLHF.

This chain connects TRBV7-9 to TRBJ2-3, with TRBD2 identical over 11 bases. This CDR3 is built from 17 residues. Germline V gives CDR1 SEHNR, CDR2 FQNEAQ (reference sequence). The J segment lost 3 bases and the V segment lost 5 bases, leaving 10 bases of the junction unmatched. The CDR3 nucleotides are TGTGCCAGCAGCCGATATAGCGGGAGGGCCGGGACAGATACGCAGTATTTT. Translation: CASSRYSGRAGTDTQYF.

The V gene is TRBV2, the J gene TRBJ2-7; 7 positions agree with TRBD2. After removal of 2 bases from V and 4 bases from J, the junction contained 8 bases not matched to a gene. Germline assignment: CDR1 SNHLY and CDR2 FYNNEI. The CDR3 extends over 15 amino acids. Here the CDR3 reads CASSERWRERYEQYF. CDR3 in DNA: TGTGCCAGCAGTGAAAGGTGGCGGGAGAGGTACGAGCAGTACTTC.

The CDR3: CASSPFGQGGNEQFF. CDR3 nucleotides: TGTGCCAGCAGCCCTTTCGGACAGGGTGGGAATGAGCAGTTCTTC. The rearrangement uses TRBV7-2 and TRBJ2-1; 8 nucleotides match TRBD1. Germline assignment: CDR1 SGHTA and CDR2 FQGNSA. The ends lost 5 bases at V and 7 bases at J; junction bases unmatched: 10. This CDR3 has 15 residues. Combining the CDR3 with reference TRBV7-2 and TRBJ2-1 gives the whole variable domain GAGVSQSPSNKVTEKGKDVELRCDPISGHTALYWYRQSLGQGLEFLIYFQGNSAPDKSGLPSDRFSAERTGGSVSTLTIQRTQQEDSAVYLCASSPFGQGGNEQFFGPGTRLTVL.

This clone was recorded a few times. V gene TRBV7-9 combines with J gene TRBJ2-7; D gene unclear. The CDR3 spans 13 residues. Between the trimmed V and J ends, which lost 6 bases and 0 bases, there was a span of 9 bases. Germline CDR1 and CDR2: SEHNR and FQNEAQ (reference sequence). CDR3 loop: CASRELSSYEQYF. The CDR3, as DNA: TGTGCCAGCAGAGAGTTGAGCTCCTACGAGCAGTACTTC.

The table lists this clone with a count of one. Compared with germline, one end of the junction differs, possibly owing to a read error. The rearrangement uses TRBV6-6 and TRBJ2-1; the D is unclear. CDR3 length: 14 residues. The germline V gene has CDR1 MNHNY and CDR2 SVGAGI (reference sequence). Here the CDR3 DNA reads TGTGCCAGCAGTACCCCTCCTTTGTATCTATGGTCCGTCTTC. This codes for CASSTPPLYLWSVF.

This chain uses TRBV9 with TRBJ1-3; no firm D call. Germline CDR1 SGDLS, CDR2 YYNGEE. The CDR3 runs to 13 residues. The germline V and J ends were trimmed by 0 bases and 4 bases, with 5 bases remaining between them. The CDR3 nucleotides are TGTGCCAGCAGCGTAGATGGCGGAAACACCATATATTTT. Translated: CASSVDGGNTIYF.

The J gene is TRBJ2-4, the V gene TRBV20-1; the D is unclear. V lost 5 bases, J lost 5 bases, and 7 bases lay in between. Germline CDR1 reads DFQATT; CDR2 reads SNEGSKA (reference sequence). The CDR3 runs 11 residues. The CDR3 sequence: CSAGPENIQYF. The CDR3, as DNA: TGCAGTGCTGGGCCCGAAAACATTCAGTACTTC.

This sequence joins TRBV6-5 and TRBJ2-7; no firm D call. Germline V gene sequence: CDR1 MNHEY, CDR2 SVGAGI. This CDR3 spans 14 amino acids. Trimming pared 0 bases from V and 1 base from J, leaving 7 bases between. The CDR3 here is CASSYSPGSYEQYF. CDR3 nucleotides: TGTGCCAGCAGTTACTCGCCGGGTTCCTACGAGCAGTACTTC.